The 10 T cell receptor beta chains reported below all come from one sample, sequenced in a study of T-cell memory formation after mild COVID-19 (dated by TCRdb to the early 2020s). Libraries came from 5' RACE. TCRdb shows the sequencer as Illumina NovaSeq 6000. TCRdb redid the processing of the public reads, applying fastp at Q25 and MiXCR, and retained in-frame beta chains. All rows with the same CDR3 protein become a single entry with the most common DNA and genes. The sample table lists hundreds of thousands of distinct CDR3 sequences, 28% of them with a count of one. The ten largest account for approximately 13% of the sample. The material sequenced was PBMCs or a T cell subset sorted from them (not recorded which). These receptors originate from an adult woman who had mild COVID-19 (a few samples of this study predate the infection). The sample titles of this study are shuffled in the database, so cell type and time point are left out; the donor was told from shared clones.

This sequence joins TRBV6-8 and TRBJ2-2, with unresolved D. This CDR3 is 16 amino acids long. CDR1 is MNHGY, CDR2 SAAAGT, per germline. The V gene lost 6 bases and the J gene lost 1 base, with 15 bases spanning the gap. CDR3 region: CASRPSTPKNTGELFF. The CDR3 DNA follows: TGTGCCAGCAGACCCTCGACCCCCAAGAACACCGGGGAGCTGTTTTTT.

This chain connects TRBV15 to TRBJ1-5; unclear D gene. Germline V lookup: CDR1 LNHNV, CDR2 YYDKDF (reference sequence). The CDR3 sequence is 15 residues long. V lost 1 base to trimming and J lost 5 bases, with 12 bases between them. CDR3 protein: CATSRAGRTDQPQHF. DNA of the CDR3: TGTGCCACCAGCAGAGCTGGACGGACGGATCAGCCCCAGCATTTT.

The chain carries TRBV3-1 and TRBJ1-2; 7 bases align to TRBD1. The V and J ends lost 1 base and 0 bases, in that order; junction bases with no gene match: 14. Per the germline V gene, CDR1 is LGHDT and CDR2 is YNNKEL (reference sequence). The CDR3 is made up of 19 amino acids. This chain's CDR3 is CASSQGVVGGAFANYGYTF. CDR3 sequence (DNA): TGTGCCAGCAGCCAAGGTGTGGTAGGGGGCGCGTTTGCTAACTATGGCTACACCTTC.

This clonotype was counted a few times. This sequence joins TRBV5-5 and TRBJ2-5; TRBD2 agrees at 10 bases. In germline, CDR1 is SGHKS, CDR2 YYEKEE (reference sequence). The CDR3 has 15 amino acids. The V segment lost 4 bases and the J segment 5 bases; nucleotides outside the gene matches: 8. The CDR3 DNA is TGTGCCAGCAGCAGTATAGCGGGAGGTGGGGAGACCCAGTACTTC. Translating it yields CASSSIAGGGETQYF.

V gene TRBV7-6 combines with J gene TRBJ2-5, with 11 bases that match TRBD1. After removal of 5 bases from V and 1 base from J, the junction contained 6 bases not matched to a gene. CDR1 SGHVS and CDR2 FNYEAQ come from the germline V gene. The CDR3 is 16 residues long. CDR3 residues: CASSPGTGGVQETQYF. CDR3 nucleotides: TGTGCCAGCAGCCCCGGGACAGGGGGGGTCCAAGAGACCCAGTACTTC. The whole variable domain, filled in from reference TRBV7-6 and TRBJ2-5, reads GAGVSQSPRYKVTKRGQDVALRCDPISGHVSLYWYRQALGQGPEFLTYFNYEAQQDKSGLPNDRFSAERPEGSISTLTIQRTEQRDSAMYRCASSPGTGGVQETQYFGPGTRLLVL.

The chain carries TRBV4-1 and TRBJ2-7, with 7 bases that match TRBD1. This CDR3 is 16 amino acids long. CDR1 is MGHRA and CDR2 is YSYEKL in the germline V gene. J was trimmed by 6 bases and V by 0 bases; bases with no gene match: 11. CDR3 residues: CASSQEFGTVDREQYF. CDR3 in DNA: TGCGCCAGCAGCCAAGAATTCGGGACAGTAGATCGCGAGCAGTACTTC.

The chain recombines TRBV20-1 with TRBJ2-4, with 8 bases matching TRBD1. V trimming: 3 bases; J trimming: 6 bases; junction bases outside the gene matches: 1. The germline V gene has CDR1 DFQATT and CDR2 SNEGSKA (reference sequence). The CDR3 is 12 residues long. The CDR3 bases are TGCAGTGCTAGTGGACAGGGAAACATTCAGTACTTC. Translating gives CSASGQGNIQYF.

The chain has TRBV6-2 or TRBV6-3 and TRBJ1-5; D gene unclear. V was shortened by 0 bases and J by 3 bases, with 15 bases between the two germline ends. CDR1 MNHEY and CDR2 SVGEGT come from the germline V gene. The length of the CDR3 is 17 residues. The CDR3 DNA reads as TGTGCCAGCAGTTACTCGATGATCAGGTTCCACAATCAGCCCCAGCATTTT. Its translation is CASSYSMIRFHNQPQHF.

The chain joins TRBV9 to TRBJ2-7, with TRBD2 identical over 9 bases. CDR1 and CDR2 (germline): SGDLS, YYNGEE. The length of the CDR3 is 18 residues. The V gene end was trimmed by 4 bases and the J gene end by 2 bases; junction bases not matched to a gene: 16. CDR3 loop: CASSPNLAGVTIPYEQYF. Here the CDR3 DNA reads TGTGCCAGCAGCCCCAATTTAGCGGGGGTGACGATCCCCTACGAGCAGTACTTC.

This clonotype has only a few counts. The chain couples TRBV12-3 or TRBV12-4 to TRBJ1-2, with 12 bases identical to TRBD1. With 4 bases clipped from V and 8 bases from J, the junction kept 5 bases outside the gene matches. CDR3 length: 14 amino acids. This CDR3 is CASSSGTGGWGYTF. The CDR3 nucleotides read TGTGCCAGCAGTTCCGGGACAGGGGGCTGGGGCTACACCTTC.